A single sample gave rise to the 30 T cell receptor beta chains below, sequenced in a study of blood T cell repertoires in COVID-19. Measured with immunoSEQ multiplex PCR; TCRdb has only the in-frame clones, and not every one. The sample lists approximately 200,000 clones, roughly nine tenths occurring once. The sample was peripheral blood. These receptors came from a woman aged 45 to 65 with acute or convalescent COVID-19.

The chain is built from TRBV10-1 and TRBJ2-3; the D gene is possibly TRBD1 (5 bases). CDR1 is WNHNN and CDR2 is SYGVQD in the germline V gene (reference sequence). The CDR3 totals 14 residues. The V and J ends lost 2 bases and 2 bases respectively, with 8 bases between them. In nucleotides, the CDR3 is TGCGCCAGCAGTGAGCAGGGTCTCACAGATACGCAGTATTTT. Translation: CASSEQGLTDTQYF.

J is TRBJ2-2 and V is TRBV11-3, with D perhaps TRBD1 (7 bases). CDR1 SGHNT and CDR2 YENEEA come from the germline V gene. V was clipped by 5 bases and J by 4 bases, with 11 bases between them. The CDR3 covers 14 residues. In DNA, the CDR3 is TGTGCCAGCAGCCAGGGGGGCACCACCGGGGAGCTGTTTTTT. Its translation is CASSQGGTTGELFF.

The chain recombines TRBV19 with TRBJ1-2; D is perhaps TRBD1 (5 bases). Germline V gene lookup returns CDR1 LNHDA and CDR2 SQIVND (reference sequence). This CDR3 comprises 14 residues. Trimming removed 1 base at V and 4 bases at J, with 10 bases between. The CDR3, as DNA: TGTGCCAGTAGTATAGCACGGGGGATCTATGGCTACACCTTC. Its protein product is CASSIARGIYGYTF.

V is TRBV11-2 and J is TRBJ1-1; D is undetermined. In germline, CDR1 is SGHAT, CDR2 FQNNGV. This CDR3 has 13 amino acids. V was trimmed by 0 bases and J by 10 bases, leaving 12 bases between them. The CDR3 spells CASSLDEGNSAFF. Here the CDR3 DNA reads TGTGCCAGCAGCTTAGATGAGGGCAATTCAGCTTTCTTT. The full variable domain, with the rest looked up from reference TRBV11-2 and TRBJ1-1, is EAGVAQSPRYKIIEKRQSVAFWCNPISGHATLYWYQQILGQGPKLLIQFQNNGVVDDSQLPKDRFSAERLKGVDSTLKIQPAKLEDSAVYLCASSLDEGNSAFFGQGTRLTVV.

V usage is TRBV6-6 and J usage is TRBJ1-1; TRBD1 matches 7 bases. Germline lookup yields CDR1 MNHNY and CDR2 SVGAGI (reference sequence). The CDR3 consists of 16 residues. The J segment lost 2 bases and the V segment lost 6 bases, leaving 12 bases of the junction unmatched. For the CDR3, the DNA is TGTGCCAGCAGGACCCACCGGGACAGCCTAAACACTGAAGCTTTCTTT. Its protein product is CASRTHRDSLNTEAFF.

The chain links TRBV27 to TRBJ1-3; TRBD1 might be the D (5 bases). The germline V and J ends were trimmed by 5 bases and 4 bases, with 12 bases remaining between them. CDR3 length: 14 amino acids. The germline V gene has CDR1 MNHEY and CDR2 SMNVEV (reference sequence). CDR3 residues: CASSPMGQGNTIYF. As DNA, the CDR3 is TGTGCCAGCAGTCCCATGGGGCAGGGAAACACCATATATTTT.

This clone was detected only a few times. V usage is TRBV6-2 or TRBV6-3 and J usage is TRBJ1-1; tentatively, D is TRBD1 (6 bases). The CDR3 covers 12 residues. The V gene's germline CDR1 is MNHEY and CDR2 SVGEGT. Trimming took 5 bases from V and 4 from J, leaving 8 bases between them. This CDR3 reads CASSARGTEAFF. For the CDR3, the DNA is TGTGCCAGCAGTGCCAGGGGCACTGAAGCTTTCTTT.

Points on this clone: A read error may produce the germline difference seen at one junction end. The gene calls are TRBV5-1 and TRBJ1-2, with 8 positions matching TRBD1. The CDR3 is 13 residues long. Germline values: CDR1 SGHRS, CDR2 YFSETQ. CDR3 residues: CASSLDRVDGYTF. The CDR3 DNA is TGCGCCAGCAGTTTGGACAGGGTTGATGGCTACACCTTC.

The gene calls are TRBV5-1 and TRBJ1-6, with 7 positions matching TRBD1. V shed 4 bases, J shed 1 base, and the junction held 11 bases outside the gene matches. Germline V gene sequence: CDR1 SGHRS, CDR2 YFSETQ. CDR3 length: 18 amino acids. The CDR3 DNA reads TGCGCCAGCAGCGACCGGGACAGAGCTTCTTCCTATAATTCACCCCTCCACTTT. Its protein is CASSDRDRASSYNSPLHF.

CDR3 in DNA: TGCGCCAGCAGCTTCTTACGACAGACATTCACCGGGGAGCTGTTTTTT. Protein: CASSFLRQTFTGELFF. The chain has TRBV5-1 and TRBJ2-2, with a weak D call TRBD1 (5 bases). Trimming removed 2 bases at V and 4 bases at J, with 15 bases between. Per germline, CDR1 SGHRS and CDR2 YFSETQ. CDR3 length: 16 amino acids.

This rearrangement joins TRBV19 to TRBJ2-3; 9 positions match TRBD2. The J segment lost 3 bases and the V segment lost 5 bases, leaving 6 bases of the junction unmatched. The CDR3 has 15 residues. The germline gives CDR1 LNHDA, CDR2 SQIVND (reference sequence). Here the CDR3 reads CASSVRLAETDTQYF. In DNA, the CDR3 is TGTGCCAGTAGTGTTCGACTAGCGGAAACAGATACGCAGTATTTT.

This chain connects TRBV19 to TRBJ1-4; no definite D call. V shed 6 bases and J shed 0 bases, with 5 bases lying between them. Germline V lookup: CDR1 LNHDA, CDR2 SQIVND (reference sequence). The CDR3 consists of 13 residues. The CDR3 reads CASRETTNEKLFF. The CDR3 nucleotides read TGTGCCAGTAGGGAGACAACTAATGAAAAACTGTTTTTT.

The rearrangement joins TRBV6-2 or TRBV6-3 to TRBJ2-7, with D tentatively TRBD1 (6 bases). The germline V and J ends were trimmed by 5 bases and 7 bases, with 9 bases remaining between them. CDR1 MNHEY and CDR2 SVGEGT come from the germline V gene. The CDR3 has 11 residues. CDR3: CASSRGQEQYF. DNA of the CDR3: TGTGCCAGCAGTCGTGGACAGGAGCAGTACTTC.

This rearrangement joins TRBV10-1 to TRBJ1-1; D ambiguous. This CDR3 is 13 amino acids long. Germline CDR1 and CDR2: WNHNN and SYGVQD (reference sequence). V was trimmed by 8 bases and J by 1 base, leaving 11 bases between them. DNA of the CDR3: TGCGCCAGCGCCTACAGTGGGAACACTGAAGCTTTCTTT. Its translation: CASAYSGNTEAFF.

The chain links TRBV11-3 to TRBJ1-1, with D perhaps TRBD1 (6 bases). The germline CDR1 and CDR2 sequences are SGHNT and YENEEA. This CDR3 has 16 residues. V gave up 7 bases and J gave up 0 bases, with 18 bases separating them. The CDR3 reads CASTAGGLLMNTEAFF. The CDR3 bases are TGTGCCAGCACCGCGGGGGGGCTCCTAATGAACACTGAAGCTTTCTTT.

The V call is TRBV6-6, the J call TRBJ1-1, with no clear D. V gave up 7 bases and J gave up 1 base, with 7 bases separating them. The germline CDR1 and CDR2 sequences are MNHNY and SVGAGI (reference sequence). The CDR3 runs 12 residues. Here the CDR3 reads CASTFRNTEAFF. The CDR3 nucleotides read TGTGCCAGCACCTTCAGGAACACTGAAGCTTTCTTT.

This clone has just a few counts. The V gene is TRBV21-1, the J gene TRBJ1-1; no check of the table's D call, TRBD1, against the DNA was made. TRBV21-1 is given as a pseudogene. The CDR3 is 12 residues long. CDR3 amino acids: CASLDRGTEAFF. CDR3 in DNA: TGTGCCAGCTTAGACAGGGGCACTGAAGCTTTCTTT.

The chain employs TRBV10-1 and TRBJ2-7; 7 nucleotides agree with TRBD1. V lost 7 bases to trimming and J lost 3 bases; unmatched junction nucleotides: 21. This CDR3 comprises 18 residues. Germline CDR1 and CDR2: WNHNN and SYGVQD (reference sequence). The CDR3 protein is CASNRQGVELGANYEQYF. The CDR3 bases are TGCGCCAGCAATAGACAGGGAGTAGAACTTGGGGCGAACTACGAGCAGTACTTC.

The genes are TRBV27 and TRBJ1-1, with D perhaps TRBD1 (6 bases). The CDR3 runs to 14 residues. Germline V CDR1 and CDR2: MNHEY, SMNVEV (reference sequence). Trimming cost V 3 bases and J 1 base, with 9 bases left between them. CDR3 amino acids: CASSFLDRNTEAFF. CDR3 coding DNA: TGTGCCAGCAGTTTTTTGGACAGGAACACTGAAGCTTTCTTT.

This chain uses TRBV15 with TRBJ2-4; 7 bases agree with TRBD2. In germline, CDR1 is LNHNV, CDR2 YYDKDF (reference sequence). This CDR3 is built from 15 residues. J lost 7 bases, V lost 0 bases, and 6 bases had no gene match. The CDR3 region is CATSRDVEGGNIQYF. CDR3 DNA: TGTGCCACCAGCAGAGATGTGGAGGGAGGGAACATTCAGTACTTC. The full variable domain, with the rest looked up from reference TRBV15 and TRBJ2-4, is DAMVIQNPRYQVTQFGKPVTLSCSQTLNHNVMYWYQQKSSQAPKLLFHYYDKDFNNEADTPDNFQSRRPNTSFCFLDIRSPGLGDTAMYLCATSRDVEGGNIQYFGAGTRLSVL.

This clone was detected only a few times. The chain employs TRBV2 and TRBJ2-2; possibly TRBD1 for D (5 bases). The CDR3 covers 13 residues. Germline loops: CDR1 SNHLY, CDR2 FYNNEI. V gave up 3 bases and J gave up 6 bases, with 8 bases separating them. This chain's CDR3 is CASSDLGAGELFF. The DNA of the CDR3 is TGTGCCAGCAGTGATTTAGGGGCCGGGGAGCTGTTTTTT.

This chain links TRBV4-3 with TRBJ2-7, with 7 bases matching TRBD2. After removal of 0 bases from V and 6 bases from J, the junction contained 5 bases not matched to a gene. Germline V gene data show CDR1 as LGHNA and CDR2 as YSLEER. The CDR3 sequence is 14 residues long. The CDR3 region has the DNA TGCGCCAGCAGCCAAGATCGACTAGCCGCCGAGCAGTACTTC. Amino acid sequence: CASSQDRLAAEQYF.

In the case of this clone: The junction shows a germline mismatch at one end, possibly a read error. The CDR3 is CWGEDLGTEAFF. As DNA, the CDR3 is TGCTGGGGGGAGGATCTTGGCACTGAAGCTTTCTTT. The chain links TRBV7-8 to TRBJ1-1; TRBD1 might be the D (5 bases). Per the germline V gene, CDR1 is SGHVS and CDR2 is FQNEAQ. This CDR3 region has 12 residues.

The chain recombines TRBV7-2 with TRBJ2-5; 8 bases are shared with TRBD1. Losses at the gene ends were 1 base for V and 4 bases for J; bases not matched to a gene: 5. The CDR3 loop spans 15 amino acids. Per germline, CDR1 SGHTA and CDR2 FQGNSA. The CDR3 sequence is CASSLDDRGTETQYF. For the CDR3, the DNA is TGTGCCAGCAGCTTAGATGACAGGGGTACAGAGACCCAGTACTTC.

The chain is built from TRBV7-7 and TRBJ2-1; 10 positions agree with TRBD1. CDR3 length: 15 residues. From germline, CDR1 is SSHAT and CDR2 FNYEAQ (reference sequence). V dropped 5 bases and J dropped 5; count of bases not matched to a gene: 6. CDR3 protein: CASSPGTGVNNEQFF. CDR3 sequence (DNA): TGTGCCAGCAGCCCAGGGACAGGGGTCAACAATGAGCAGTTCTTC.

This clone has a single count. CDR3 protein: CASSVAGAGNTIYF. The CDR3 DNA is TGTGCCAGCAGCGTAGCCGGTGCGGGAAACACCATATATTTT. V gene TRBV9 combines with J gene TRBJ1-3; D gene uncertain. The V end lost 0 bases, the J end lost 4 bases, and 8 bases lay between the germline ends. The CDR3 has 14 residues. From germline, CDR1 is SGDLS and CDR2 YYNGEE.

A note on this clone: This same CDR3 is encoded by further DNA sequences in the sample. Here the CDR3 reads CASSQGQGNTEAFF. In DNA form, the CDR3 reads TGCGCCAGCAGCCAAGGGCAGGGAAACACTGAAGCTTTCTTT. J is TRBJ1-1 and V is TRBV4-1; TRBD1 is a possible D gene (5 bases). CDR3 length: 14 residues. Looked up from germline, CDR1 is MGHRA and CDR2 is YSYEKL. V was clipped by 1 base and J by 2 bases, with 8 bases between them.

This clone was detected only a few times. Additional DNA sequences in this sample encode the identical CDR3. This chain uses TRBV7-2 with TRBJ1-1, with TRBD1 as a possible D gene (5 bases). Trimming left V 1 base short and J 5 bases short, with 11 bases between. This CDR3 spans 14 amino acids. Germline CDR1 is SGHTA and CDR2 is FQGNSA. CDR3 sequence (DNA): TGTGCCAGCAGCTTAGTGGGGGGTGGTACTGAAGCTTTCTTT. Protein sequence: CASSLVGGGTEAFF.

This clone was seen a single time. This chain uses TRBV6-6 with TRBJ1-1; TRBD1 aligns across 7 bases. Per the germline V gene, CDR1 is MNHNY and CDR2 is SVGAGI (reference sequence). After removal of 0 bases from V and 3 bases from J, the junction contained 1 base not matched to a gene. The CDR3 totals 14 residues. The CDR3 DNA is TGTGCCAGCAGTTACTCAGGGGGCGACACTGAAGCTTTCTTT. This translates into CASSYSGGDTEAFF.

This chain connects TRBV11-2 to TRBJ2-5, with 7 bases identical to TRBD2. This CDR3 spans 14 amino acids. V shed 4 bases, J shed 7 bases, and the junction held 9 bases outside the gene matches. The germline gives CDR1 SGHAT, CDR2 FQNNGV. CDR3 sequence: CASSSLAGWGTQYF. The CDR3 coding sequence is TGTGCCAGCAGCTCCTTAGCGGGCTGGGGGACCCAGTACTTC. The variable domain in full, completed from reference TRBV11-2 and TRBJ2-5, reads EAGVAQSPRYKIIEKRQSVAFWCNPISGHATLYWYQQILGQGPKLLIQFQNNGVVDDSQLPKDRFSAERLKGVDSTLKIQPAKLEDSAVYLCASSSLAGWGTQYFGPGTRLLVL.